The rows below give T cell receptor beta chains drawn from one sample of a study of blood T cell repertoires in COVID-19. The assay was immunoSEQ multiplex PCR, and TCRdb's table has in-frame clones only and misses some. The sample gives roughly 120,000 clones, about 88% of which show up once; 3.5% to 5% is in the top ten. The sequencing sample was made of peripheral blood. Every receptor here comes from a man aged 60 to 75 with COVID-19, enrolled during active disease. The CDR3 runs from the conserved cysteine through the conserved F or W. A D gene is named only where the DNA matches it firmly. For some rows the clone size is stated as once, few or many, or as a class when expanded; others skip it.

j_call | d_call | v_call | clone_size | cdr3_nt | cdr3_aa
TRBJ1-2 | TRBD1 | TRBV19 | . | TGTGCCAGTATTTCTCGGGACAGATTCTATGGCTACACCTTC | CASISRDRFYGYTF
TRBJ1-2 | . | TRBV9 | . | TGTGCCAGCAGCTCCTTGGGCCGGAAGGGCTACACCTTC | CASSSLGRKGYTF
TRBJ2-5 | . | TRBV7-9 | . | TGTGCCAGCAGCTTAGGTGGTAGCGGAGCTACACAAGAGACCCAGTACTTC | CASSLGGSGATQETQYF
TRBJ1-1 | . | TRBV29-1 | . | TGCAGCGCCTCGAACACTGAAGCTTTCTTT | CSASNTEAFF
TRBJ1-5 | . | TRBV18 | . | TGTGCCAGCTCACCTACGGGGTTAGTAAGCAATCAGCCCCAGCATTTT | CASSPTGLVSNQPQHF
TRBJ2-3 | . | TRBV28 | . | TGTGCCAGCAGTTTAAGCTTCGGACTCGATACGCAGTATTTT | CASSLSFGLDTQYF
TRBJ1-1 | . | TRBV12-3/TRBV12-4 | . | TGTGCCAGCAGAGGGGATCCCCCCCCTGAAGCTTTCTTT | CASRGDPPPEAFF
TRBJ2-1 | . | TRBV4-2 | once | TGTGCCAGTCGCCTAGGGGGCAATGAGCAGTTCTTC | CASRLGGNEQFF
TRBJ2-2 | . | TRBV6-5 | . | TGTGCCAGCAGTTACGGGCGGGTAGGCACCGGGGAGCTGTTTTTT | CASSYGRVGTGELFF
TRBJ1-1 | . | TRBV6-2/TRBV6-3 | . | TGTGCCAGCAGTTTCAGACATGAAGCTTTCTTT | CASSFRHEAFF
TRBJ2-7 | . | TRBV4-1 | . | TGCGCCAGCAGAGCGGGTATACTCTCCTACGAGCAGTACTTC | CASRAGILSYEQYF
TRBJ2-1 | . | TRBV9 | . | TGTGCCAGCAGCGTTGTTAGCTCCTACAATGAGCAGTTCTTC | CASSVVSSYNEQFF
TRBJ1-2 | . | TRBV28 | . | TGTGCCAGCAGGCCCTCAGGGCAGGGCCACTATGGCTACACCTTC | CASRPSGQGHYGYTF
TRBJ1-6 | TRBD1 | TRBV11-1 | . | TGTGCCAGCTCCTGGACAGGGAATTCACCCCTCCACTTT | CASSWTGNSPLHF
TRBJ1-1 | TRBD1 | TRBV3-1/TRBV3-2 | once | TGTGCCAGCAGCCAAGCCCGACAGGGTGGCACTGAAGCTTTCTTT | CASSQARQGGTEAFF
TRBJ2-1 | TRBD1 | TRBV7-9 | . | TGTGCCAGCACCCAAGGGGACAGGCCGTACAATGAGCAGTTCTTC | CASTQGDRPYNEQFF
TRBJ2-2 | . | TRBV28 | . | TGTGCCAGCAGTTTCGCCTTAACAGGGACCGGGGAGCTGTTTTTT | CASSFALTGTGELFF
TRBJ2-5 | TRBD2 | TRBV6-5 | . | TGTGCCAGCAGACGCCGGGGGGGTGAGACCCAGTACTTC | CASRRRGGETQYF
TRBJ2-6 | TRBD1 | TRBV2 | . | TGTGCCAGCAGTGGGGACAGGGGTTCAGGGGCCAACGTCCTGACTTTC | CASSGDRGSGANVLTF
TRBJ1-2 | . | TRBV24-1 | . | TGTGCCACCTACGCGGAAGACCGGGGTGGCTACACCTTC | CATYAEDRGGYTF
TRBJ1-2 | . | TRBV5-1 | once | TGCGCCAGCAGCTTCGGAGCTAACTATGGCTACACCTTC | CASSFGANYGYTF
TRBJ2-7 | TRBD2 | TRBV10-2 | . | TGCGCCAGCAGTAGGGGACTAGCGGGATCAGACGAGCAGTACTTC | CASSRGLAGSDEQYF
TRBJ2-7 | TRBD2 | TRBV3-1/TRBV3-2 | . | TGTGCCAGCAGCCAAGTTGTAGCGGGCGCCCTCTACGAGCAGTACTTC | CASSQVVAGALYEQYF
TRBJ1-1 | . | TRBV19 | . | TGTGCCAGTAGTCTCCAGGGGAACACTGAAGCTTTCTTT | CASSLQGNTEAFF
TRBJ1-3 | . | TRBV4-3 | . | TGCGCCAGCAGCCAAGCTAACTCTGGAAACACCATATATTTT | CASSQANSGNTIYF
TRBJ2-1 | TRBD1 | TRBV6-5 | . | TGTGCCAGCAGTTACGGTACAGGGGCCAATGAGCAGTTCTTC | CASSYGTGANEQFF
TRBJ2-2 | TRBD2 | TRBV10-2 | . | TGCGCCAGCAGTGGGGGGACTACCCCCGGGGAGCTGTTTTTT | CASSGGTTPGELFF